A single sample gave rise to the 4 T cell receptor beta chains below, sequenced in a study of shared clonotypes between healthy human individuals (dated by TCRdb to about 2020). The protocol used for the library was the immunoSEQ multiplex PCR assay. TCRdb carries this immuneACCESS record with in-frame sequences only. Its versions omit some clonotypes, under half of them owing to an unresolved V gene in the studies checked, with the rest unexplained. The sample profile shows a few million clones; over 85% of them were found once. Over 0.12% of the sample lies in the top ten. The sequenced sample was naive CD4+ T cells sorted from blood. The label giving this sample's cell subset or site can be read as: CD45RA+ positively selected. The receptors derive from a man between 18 and 35 years old in good health.

The rearrangement links TRBV6-1 to TRBJ1-1; no definite D call. The V gene's germline CDR1 is MNHNS and CDR2 SASEGT. V lost 2 bases and J lost 12, with 16 bases in between. CDR3 length: 13 residues. Here the CDR3 DNA reads TGTGCCAGCAGTGAATGGAACGTAATGGGAACTTTCTTT. Amino acid sequence: CASSEWNVMGTFF.

DNA of the CDR3: TGTGCCAGCAGACAACAAGTCCAGGGCAAAAACATTCAGTACTTC. Translated, it gives CASRQQVQGKNIQYF. The V call is TRBV6-1, the J call TRBJ2-4; TRBD1 is a possible D gene (5 bases). CDR3 length: 15 residues. CDR1 is MNHNS and CDR2 is SASEGT in the germline V gene. The V end lost 6 bases, the J end lost 3 bases, and 15 bases lay between the germline ends.

This sequence joins TRBV5-1 and TRBJ2-7; 14 bases match TRBD2. CDR1 and CDR2 (germline): SGHRS, YFSETQ. V lost 4 bases to trimming and J lost 1 base; unmatched junction nucleotides: 13. The CDR3 is made up of 19 amino acids. In nucleotides, the CDR3 is TGCGCCAGCAGCCTGGGACTAGCGGGAGACCCCTCGATGTCCTACGAGCAGTACTTC. Its protein is CASSLGLAGDPSMSYEQYF.

A single count supports this clone. V and J are TRBV7-8 and TRBJ2-2; the match to TRBD2 covers 7 bases. CDR1 and CDR2 from the germline V gene are SGHVS and FQNEAQ. The CDR3 covers 16 residues. V lost 1 base and J lost 5; bases outside the gene matches: 7. CDR3 DNA sequence: TGTGCCAGCAGCTTAGAACCGGGACTACCAACCGGGGAGCTGTTTTTT. It yields the protein CASSLEPGLPTGELFF.